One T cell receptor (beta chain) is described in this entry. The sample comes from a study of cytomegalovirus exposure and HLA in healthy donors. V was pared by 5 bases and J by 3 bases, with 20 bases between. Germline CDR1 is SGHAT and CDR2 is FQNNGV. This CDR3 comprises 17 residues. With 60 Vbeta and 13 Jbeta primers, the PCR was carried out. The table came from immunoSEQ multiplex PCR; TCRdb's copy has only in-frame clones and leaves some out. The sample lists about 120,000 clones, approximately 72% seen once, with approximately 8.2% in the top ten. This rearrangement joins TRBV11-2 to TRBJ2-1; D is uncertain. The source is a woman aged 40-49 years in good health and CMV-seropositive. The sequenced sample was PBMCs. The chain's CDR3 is CASSPSADLRDYNEQFF. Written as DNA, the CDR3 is TGTGCCAGCAGCCCCTCGGCTGACTTGCGAGACTACAATGAGCAGTTCTTC.